Below are 24 T cell receptor beta chains sequenced from a single sample in a study of T cells in Graves' hyperthyroidism and ophthalmopathy. TCR beta CDR3 sequences were amplified from RNA transcripts. Using the HTBI primer set, a first-round RT-PCR was run on the TCR CDR3. In TCRdb, the multiplex PCR reads were re-called with MiXCR into one record per CDR3 protein. Among roughly 500,000 distinct CDR3 sequences listed, about 15% were seen once. Sequences were obtained from blood. Source of these receptors: a woman aged 30 to 39 with Graves' hyperthyroidism that later progressed to Graves' ophthalmopathy.

In this sample, this clonotype turned up many times. The chain combines TRBV6-2 or TRBV6-3 with TRBJ2-7; 13 bases match TRBD2. CDR1 and CDR2 from the germline V gene are MNHEY and SVGEGT. The V segment lost 7 bases and the J segment 7 bases; nucleotides outside the gene matches: 10. This CDR3 is built from 15 residues. This CDR3 is CASNSGLAGVLEQYF. CDR3 nucleotides: TGTGCCAGCAACTCCGGACTAGCGGGAGTCCTTGAGCAGTACTTC.

This clonotype has at least ten counts. J is TRBJ2-7 and V is TRBV5-1, with 13 bases that match TRBD2. CDR1 is SGHRS, CDR2 YFSETQ, per germline. After removal of 3 bases from V and 5 bases from J, the junction contained 8 bases not matched to a gene. CDR3 length: 16 amino acids. This CDR3 is CASSWTGTSGNDEQYF. The CDR3 coding sequence is TGCGCCAGCAGCTGGACCGGGACTAGCGGGAACGACGAGCAGTACTTC. The full variable domain, rest sourced from reference TRBV5-1 and TRBJ2-7, is KAGVTQTPRYLIKTRGQQVTLSCSPISGHRSVSWYQQTPGQGLQFLFEYFSETQRNKGNFPGRFSGRQFSNSRSEMNVSTLELGDSALYLCASSWTGTSGNDEQYFGPGTRLTVT.

This clonotype was seen ten or more times. The chain links TRBV6-2 or TRBV6-3 to TRBJ2-3, with TRBD1 as a possible D gene (6 bases). This CDR3 has 13 amino acids. Germline V CDR1 and CDR2: MNHEY, SVGEGT. Trimming took off 2 bases at V and 7 bases at J, with 10 bases between the two ends. The CDR3 here is CASSYADRNTQYF. As DNA, the CDR3 is TGTGCCAGCAGTTACGCGGACAGAAATACGCAGTATTTT.

The chain couples TRBV20-1 to TRBJ2-7; possibly TRBD1 for D (6 bases). CDR1 is DFQATT and CDR2 is SNEGSKA in the germline V gene (reference sequence). The CDR3 contains 14 residues. Between the trimmed V and J ends, which lost 1 base and 4 bases, there was a span of 14 bases. The CDR3 bases are TGCAGTGCTAGAGGTGAGGGACAACAATACGAGCAGTACTTC. Its protein product is CSARGEGQQYEQYF.

The chain employs TRBV3-1 and TRBJ2-3, with 12 bases matching TRBD2. The CDR3 contains 16 residues. Germline loops: CDR1 LGHDT, CDR2 YNNKEL (reference sequence). J was trimmed by 4 bases and V by 3 bases; bases with no gene match: 5. As DNA, the CDR3 is TGTGCCAGCAGCCACCTCCTAGCGGGAGGGCCAGATACGCAGTATTTT. It encodes CASSHLLAGGPDTQYF.

This clonotype has ten or more counts. The J gene is TRBJ2-5, the V gene TRBV7-9, with D perhaps matching TRBD2 (6 bases). The CDR3 has 16 amino acids. The V end was cut by 5 bases, the J end by 0 bases, with 16 bases between. Germline V lookup: CDR1 SEHNR, CDR2 FQNEAQ (reference sequence). CDR3: CASSPFAGTYQETQYF. CDR3 nucleotides: TGTGCCAGCAGCCCGTTCGCGGGAACCTACCAAGAGACCCAGTACTTC.

This clonotype was picked up many times. This rearrangement joins TRBV20-1 to TRBJ2-7; 11 bases are shared with TRBD2. Trimming took 0 bases from V and 3 from J; bases not matched to a gene: 4. Germline V gene sequence: CDR1 DFQATT, CDR2 SNEGSKA (reference sequence). The CDR3 has 15 residues. The chain's CDR3 is CSARDGTSGIYEQYF. The DNA for the CDR3 is TGCAGTGCTAGAGATGGGACTAGCGGTATCTACGAGCAGTACTTC.

On this clonotype: A read error may explain this, as a much larger clone is one base away. This chain uses TRBV6-1 with TRBJ1-5, with D maybe TRBD1 (5 bases). The length of the CDR3 is 14 residues. V was clipped by 6 bases and J by 2 bases, with 11 bases between them. Germline CDR1 is MNHNS and CDR2 is SASEGT. The CDR3 loop reads CASRDTLGNQPQHF. The CDR3 nucleotides are TGTGCCAGCAGGGACACCCTCGGCAATCAGCCCCAGCATTTT.

This clonotype showed up many times. The CDR3: CASSFDALRSNTEAFF. CDR3 in DNA: TGTGCCAGCAGTTTCGACGCGCTTAGGTCCAACACTGAAGCTTTCTTT. The rearrangement uses TRBV28 and TRBJ1-1; D remains ambiguous. V was pared by 3 bases and J by 2 bases, with 16 bases between. This CDR3 region has 16 residues. Germline V lookup: CDR1 MDHEN, CDR2 SYDVKM. The full variable domain, rest sourced from reference TRBV28 and TRBJ1-1, is DVKVTQSSRYLVKRTGEKVFLECVQDMDHENMFWYRQDPGLGLRLIYFSYDVKMKEKGDIPEGYSVSREKKERFSLILESASTNQTSMYLCASSFDALRSNTEAFFGQGTRLTVV.

In this sample, this clonotype turned up many times. The rearrangement links TRBV10-1 to TRBJ2-7; unclear D gene. Germline V gene lookup returns CDR1 WNHNN and CDR2 SYGVQD (reference sequence). The CDR3 contains 14 residues. V shed 0 bases and J shed 6 bases, with 12 bases lying between them. Here the CDR3 DNA reads TGCGCCAGCAGTGAGTCGTCAGCTCGACCCGAGCAGTACTTC. It specifies CASSESSARPEQYF.

This clonotype was seen only a few times. The rearrangement uses TRBV7-2 and TRBJ2-7; 13 bases agree with TRBD2. This CDR3 is 18 amino acids long. V shed 6 bases and J 0 bases; nucleotides not matched to a gene: 11. Germline loops: CDR1 SGHTA, CDR2 FQGNSA. The CDR3 DNA reads as TGTGCCAGCAGTTCCCGCGGGACTAGCGGGACTTACTCCTACGAGCAGTACTTC. Protein sequence: CASSSRGTSGTYSYEQYF.

The chain links TRBV6-1 to TRBJ1-2; weak D call: TRBD1 (5 bases). The V end lost 6 bases, the J end lost 2 bases, and 22 bases lay between the germline ends. The CDR3 runs to 17 residues. The germline V gene encodes CDR1 MNHNS and CDR2 SASEGT. The CDR3 spells CASSHTLTDPENYGYTF. The CDR3 DNA reads as TGTGCCAGCAGCCACACTTTGACAGATCCCGAGAACTATGGCTACACCTTC.

This clonotype was found many times. This chain connects TRBV7-9 to TRBJ2-1; perhaps TRBD1 as D (5 bases). V lost 5 bases, J lost 4 bases, and 18 bases lay in between. The CDR3 sequence is 16 residues long. Per germline, CDR1 SEHNR and CDR2 FQNEAQ (reference sequence). The CDR3 sequence is CASSPPSRKGYNEQFF. The CDR3 DNA reads as TGTGCCAGCAGCCCCCCATCGAGAAAGGGGTACAATGAGCAGTTCTTC. The whole variable domain, filled in from reference TRBV7-9 and TRBJ2-1, reads DTGVSQNPRHKITKRGQNVTFRCDPISEHNRLYWYRQTLGQGPEFLTYFQNEAQLEKSRLLSDRFSAERPKGSFSTLEIQRTEQGDSAMYLCASSPPSRKGYNEQFFGPGTRLTVL.

This clonotype appeared a few times. The chain employs TRBV24-1 and TRBJ2-1; D perhaps matches TRBD1 (6 bases). Germline V gene sequence: CDR1 KGHDR, CDR2 SFDVKD. The CDR3 loop spans 15 amino acids. Trimming shortened V by 3 bases and J by 2 bases, and 10 bases separated the two germline ends. The CDR3 here is CATSDTRGAYNEQFF. DNA for the CDR3: TGTGCCACCAGTGATACCAGGGGTGCCTACAATGAGCAGTTCTTC.

This clonotype was recorded at least ten times. This chain uses TRBV10-3 with TRBJ1-2; 9 bases line up with TRBD1. The CDR3 has 15 residues. V was clipped by 2 bases and J by 7 bases; unmatched bases: 8. CDR1 and CDR2 from the germline V gene are ENHRY and SYGVKD. The DNA for the CDR3 is TGTGCCATCAGTGAGGTGGGGACAGGGCCGCCTGGCTACACCTTC. This sequence encodes CAISEVGTGPPGYTF.

This clonotype was observed at least ten times. The chain joins TRBV6-1 to TRBJ2-7; 7 bases are a match to TRBD1. The germline CDR1 and CDR2 sequences are MNHNS and SASEGT. V shed 7 bases and J 1 base; nucleotides not matched to a gene: 7. The CDR3 consists of 14 residues. The CDR3 coding sequence is TGTGCCAGCACTCCTGGGGACAGATCCTACGAGCAGTACTTC. It encodes CASTPGDRSYEQYF.

This clonotype was detected ten times or more. This chain joins TRBV3-1 and TRBJ2-7; D is uncertain. The germline gives CDR1 LGHDT, CDR2 YNNKEL (reference sequence). There are 14 residues in the CDR3. Trimming shortened V by 8 bases and J by 2 bases, and 16 bases separated the two germline ends. Here the CDR3 reads CASALTDLAYEQYF. The CDR3 DNA follows: TGTGCCAGCGCCCTCACCGACCTCGCCTACGAGCAGTACTTC.

The sample holds many counts of this clonotype. The chain combines TRBV10-3 with TRBJ2-3; 10 positions match TRBD1. The CDR3 totals 15 residues. V lost 0 bases and J lost 3; bases outside the gene matches: 0. Per the germline V gene, CDR1 is ENHRY and CDR2 is SYGVKD. CDR3 sequence (DNA): TGTGCCATCAGTGAGTCGGGACAGGGGACAGATACGCAGTATTTT. Translation gives CAISESGQGTDTQYF.

The sample holds many counts of this clonotype. V is TRBV18 and J is TRBJ1-2; D uncertain. CDR3 length: 14 residues. In germline, CDR1 is KGHSH, CDR2 LQKENI. The V end was cut by 0 bases, the J end by 2 bases, with 7 bases between. CDR3 bases: TGTGCCAGCTCACCACCCAAGGAGAACTATGGCTACACCTTC. It encodes CASSPPKENYGYTF. Full variable domain (rest looked up from reference TRBV18 and TRBJ1-2): NAGVMQNPRHLVRRRGQEARLRCSPMKGHSHVYWYRQLPEEGLKFMVYLQKENIIDESGMPKERFSAEFPKEGPSILRIQQVVRGDSAAYFCASSPPKENYGYTFGSGTRLTVV.

As concerns this clonotype: A much larger clonotype is one base distant, so this may be a read error. This chain connects TRBV4-1 to TRBJ2-5; 7 bases are a match to TRBD2. TRBJ2-1 explains the end of the DNA better; the J call may be wrong. This CDR3 has 17 residues. CDR1 and CDR2 from the germline V gene are MGHRA and YSYEKL. The CDR3 loop is CASSHWEAGPLGETQFF. The CDR3 DNA follows: TGCGCCAGCAGCCATTGGGAAGCGGGGCCTTTGGGGGAGACCCAGTTCTTC.

This clonotype was seen more than once but under ten times. V is TRBV7-9 and J is TRBJ2-3; D may be TRBD1 (5 bases). Germline V CDR1 and CDR2: SEHNR, FQNEAQ (reference sequence). The length of the CDR3 is 14 residues. V lost 4 bases and J 6 bases, leaving 14 bases between the germline ends. The CDR3 sequence: CASSSRTSPDTQYF. CDR3 DNA: TGTGCCAGCAGCTCTCGGACAAGCCCCGATACGCAGTATTTT.

This clonotype showed up many times. The rearrangement uses TRBV5-1 and TRBJ2-7, with D possibly called TRBD1 or TRBD2 (5 bases each). The CDR3 loop spans 15 amino acids. CDR1 is SGHRS and CDR2 is YFSETQ in the germline V gene. Trimming left V 2 bases short and J 3 bases short, with 15 bases between. The CDR3 spells CASSFTTGRDYEQYF. CDR3 bases: TGCGCCAGCAGCTTTACCACGGGACGGGACTACGAGCAGTACTTC.

This clonotype was observed at least ten times. This rearrangement joins TRBV2 to TRBJ1-6; D remains ambiguous. CDR3 length: 14 amino acids. Germline CDR1 SNHLY, CDR2 FYNNEI. The V and J ends lost 6 bases and 8 bases respectively, with 14 bases between them. Here the CDR3 reads CASRGRVWDSPLHF. The CDR3 DNA is TGTGCCAGCAGGGGAAGGGTCTGGGATTCACCCCTCCACTTT.

In this sample, this clonotype turned up many times. The CDR3 sequence is CASSFVRLEAFF. CDR3 nucleotides: TGTGCCAGCAGTTTCGTTCGGCTCGAAGCTTTCTTT. The genes are TRBV28 and TRBJ1-1; D is undetermined. The germline CDR1 and CDR2 sequences are MDHEN and SYDVKM. The CDR3 loop spans 12 amino acids. Trimming took off 3 bases at V and 8 bases at J, with 10 bases between the two ends.